This entry lists 23 T cell receptor beta chains sequenced from one sample in a study of blood T cells in healthy people across ages. Then a second PCR, running roughly 6 to 11 cycles, was carried out with a sample-barcoded 5' primer and a J-beta primer mix. A single record per CDR3 protein comes from TCRdb applying MiXCR to the 5' RACE reads. The table lists hundreds of thousands of distinct CDR3 sequences, less than 35% of them singletons. The sample consisted of blood. The receptors here all came from a woman aged 80 or over in good health.

This clonotype was counted ten times or more. CDR3 protein: CASSLNNRGQGEQYF. CDR3 nucleotides: TGCGCCAGCAGCTTGAATAACAGGGGGCAGGGCGAGCAGTACTTC. This chain links TRBV5-1 with TRBJ2-7, with 9 bases matching TRBD1. The V segment lost 1 base and the J segment 6 bases; nucleotides outside the gene matches: 8. Per germline, CDR1 SGHRS and CDR2 YFSETQ. This CDR3 is 15 amino acids long.

This clonotype was detected ten times or more. The gene calls are TRBV4-2 and TRBJ2-5; TRBD2 aligns across 16 bases. In germline, CDR1 is LGHNA, CDR2 YNFKEQ. V gave up 3 bases and J gave up 5 bases; unmatched junction bases: 6. CDR3 length: 17 amino acids. The CDR3 DNA reads as TGTGCCAGCAGCCAGGGGACTAGCGGGGGGGCACGCGAGACCCAGTACTTC. This gives the protein CASSQGTSGGARETQYF.

In its sample, this clonotype was seen many times. J is TRBJ2-7 and V is TRBV5-1; TRBD1 or TRBD2 may be the D gene (5 bases each). The CDR3 spans 15 residues. V lost 7 bases, J lost 0 bases, and 17 bases lay in between. CDR1 is SGHRS and CDR2 is YFSETQ in the germline V gene. The CDR3 region is CASVWGRRSSYEQYF. The CDR3 DNA reads as TGCGCCAGCGTCTGGGGCAGGAGGAGCTCCTACGAGCAGTACTTC.

This clonotype has ten or more counts. The gene calls are TRBV11-3 and TRBJ2-5, with D tentatively TRBD1 (5 bases). The ends were cut back, 3 bases at V and 1 base at J, with 9 bases in the middle. Germline CDR1 is SGHNT and CDR2 is YENEEA. The CDR3 spans 14 residues. The CDR3 sequence is CASSFRQIQETQYF. CDR3 nucleotide sequence: TGTGCCAGCAGCTTTCGACAGATCCAAGAGACCCAGTACTTC.

The J gene is TRBJ2-1, the V gene TRBV7-2, with D hard to call. CDR3 size: 14 residues. From germline, CDR1 is SGHTA and CDR2 FQGNSA. The ends were cut back, 1 base at V and 5 bases at J, with 9 bases in the middle. Written as DNA, the CDR3 is TGTGCCAGCAGCTTAGAGTTTACGAACAATGAGCAGTTCTTC. This sequence encodes CASSLEFTNNEQFF.

The table lists this clonotype with many counts. The chain is built from TRBV6-5 and TRBJ2-1; 8 nucleotides line up with TRBD2. The CDR3 is 15 residues long. V shed 0 bases and J 5 bases; nucleotides not matched to a gene: 3. From germline, CDR1 is MNHEY and CDR2 SVGAGI. The CDR3 DNA sequence: TGTGCCAGCAGTTACTCGGCGGGGGGCAACAATGAGCAGTTCTTC. Translated: CASSYSAGGNNEQFF.

The chain has TRBV7-2 and TRBJ2-1; unclear D gene. Germline-derived CDR1 and CDR2 are SGHTA and FQGNSA. V lost 3 bases and J 6 bases, leaving 12 bases between the germline ends. The CDR3 loop spans 14 amino acids. DNA of the CDR3: TGTGCCAGCAGCTTGGGATTTTTGCGCAATGAGCAGTTCTTC. Encoded protein: CASSLGFLRNEQFF.

This clonotype showed up many times. The chain uses TRBV25-1 and TRBJ2-3; TRBD1 matches 10 bases. Trimming cost V 5 bases and J 3 bases; bases outside gene matches: 8. CDR3 length: 16 residues. Germline assignment: CDR1 MGHDK and CDR2 SYGVNS. The CDR3 here is CASSPWGTGVTDTQYF. The DNA of the CDR3 is TGTGCCAGCAGTCCCTGGGGGACAGGGGTAACAGATACGCAGTATTTT.

In this sample, this clonotype turned up once. This chain connects TRBV5-1 to TRBJ1-1, with D perhaps TRBD1 (6 bases). The germline V and J ends were trimmed by 0 bases and 7 bases, with 13 bases remaining between them. Per the germline V gene, CDR1 is SGHRS and CDR2 is YFSETQ. The CDR3 runs to 14 residues. This chain's CDR3 is CASSLAPGALEAFF. DNA for the CDR3: TGCGCCAGCAGCTTGGCCCCGGGGGCGCTTGAAGCTTTCTTT.

This clonotype was recorded many times. The CDR3 sequence: CASSAGTGYEQYF. For the CDR3, the DNA is TGTGCCAGCAGCGCCGGCACGGGGTACGAGCAGTACTTC. The genes are TRBV7-2 and TRBJ2-7; D may be TRBD2 (5 bases). The CDR3 extends over 13 amino acids. Trimming stripped 5 bases from V and 4 bases from J, with 12 bases between. CDR1 and CDR2 from the germline V gene are SGHTA and FQGNSA.

This clonotype was counted at least ten times. The gene calls are TRBV25-1 and TRBJ2-5; TRBD1 matches at 7 bases. Trimming at V came to 4 bases and at J to 5 bases, leaving 4 bases not matched to a gene. This CDR3 spans 13 amino acids. Germline-derived CDR1 and CDR2 are MGHDK and SYGVNS. The CDR3 DNA reads as TGTGCCAGCAGTGTTCGGACAGGCGAGACCCAGTACTTC. Translating gives CASSVRTGETQYF.

This clonotype showed up many times. This chain links TRBV7-2 with TRBJ2-1; 12 nucleotides line up with TRBD2. The CDR3 covers 14 residues. Germline V lookup: CDR1 SGHTA, CDR2 FQGNSA. J gave up 9 bases and V 4 bases, and 4 bases lay outside the gene matches. The CDR3 DNA is TGTGCCAGCAGCTCTAGCGGGGGGGCCAGTGAGCAGTTCTTC. Translated, it gives CASSSSGGASEQFF.

This clonotype was observed a handful of times. The J gene is TRBJ1-1, the V gene TRBV5-6; D unclear. The germline gives CDR1 SGHDT, CDR2 YYEEEE. The CDR3 covers 14 residues. V was shortened by 4 bases and J by 1 base, with 11 bases between the two germline ends. The CDR3 DNA reads TGTGCCAGCAGCGTTAGGCGCTGGAACACTGAAGCTTTCTTT. Its protein product is CASSVRRWNTEAFF. Supplemented by reference TRBV5-6 and TRBJ1-1, the full variable domain reads DAGVTQSPTHLIKTRGQQVTLRCSPKSGHDTVSWYQQALGQGPQFIFQYYEEEERQRGNFPDRFSGHQFPNYSSELNVNALLLGDSALYLCASSVRRWNTEAFFGQGTRLTVV.

In this sample, this clonotype turned up a few times. The chain uses TRBV5-1 and TRBJ2-3, with TRBD2 identical over 8 bases. CDR1 is SGHRS and CDR2 is YFSETQ in the germline V gene. Trimming removed 6 bases from V and 1 base from J; junction bases left unmatched: 7. The CDR3 covers 15 residues. CDR3 sequence reads: CASNLSGGGTDTQYF. The DNA for the CDR3 is TGCGCCAGCAACTTAAGCGGGGGAGGCACAGATACGCAGTATTTT.

Many counts were recorded for this clonotype. The chain employs TRBV15 and TRBJ1-2; D may be TRBD1 (6 bases). V was clipped by 0 bases and J by 3 bases, with 11 bases between them. The CDR3 runs to 15 residues. Germline values: CDR1 LNHNV, CDR2 YYDKDF (reference sequence). CDR3 sequence (DNA): TGTGCCACCAGCAGAGATGGGAGGGGGGACTATGGCTACACCTTC. Translated: CATSRDGRGDYGYTF.

This clonotype is medium-sized (0.01 to 0.1%) in the sample. The rearrangement uses TRBV12-3 or TRBV12-4 and TRBJ2-1; maybe TRBD2 (6 bases). The CDR3 extends over 14 amino acids. V gave up 3 bases and J gave up 6 bases, with 12 bases separating them. For the CDR3, the DNA is TGTGCCAGCAGTTTCGGTCAGGGAGGCAATGAGCAGTTCTTC. This sequence encodes CASSFGQGGNEQFF.

This clonotype was recorded a few times. The chain is built from TRBV12-3 or TRBV12-4 and TRBJ2-1; D not resolved. CDR3 length equals 13 residues. V lost 7 bases and J lost 11, with 18 bases in between. CDR3 sequence: CASTTGSIGKQFF. The CDR3 nucleotides read TGTGCCAGCACCACCGGGTCCATAGGGAAGCAGTTCTTC.

This clonotype was detected many times. The rearrangement links TRBV6-2 or TRBV6-3 to TRBJ1-2; TRBD1 is a possible D gene (5 bases). Germline values: CDR1 MNHEY, CDR2 SVGEGT. CDR3 length: 13 residues. Trimming took off 5 bases at V and 2 bases at J, with 9 bases between the two ends. The CDR3 is CASSNRNNYGYTF. Here the CDR3 DNA reads TGTGCCAGCAGTAACAGGAACAACTATGGCTACACCTTC.

This clonotype was picked up one time. The gene calls are TRBV7-2 and TRBJ2-1; TRBD2 matches at 9 bases. CDR3 length equals 17 residues. The V gene's germline CDR1 is SGHTA and CDR2 FQGNSA. V lost 4 bases and J lost 2; bases outside the gene matches: 9. DNA of the CDR3: TGTGCCAGCAGCTCTCAAAGCGGGGGGCCCCCCTACAATGAGCAGTTCTTC. Protein product: CASSSQSGGPPYNEQFF. Based on the CDR3 plus reference TRBV7-2 and TRBJ2-1, the full variable domain is GAGVSQSPSNKVTEKGKDVELRCDPISGHTALYWYRQSLGQGLEFLIYFQGNSAPDKSGLPSDRFSAERTGGSVSTLTIQRTQQEDSAVYLCASSSQSGGPPYNEQFFGPGTRLTVL.

This clonotype was found a few times. The chain joins TRBV20-1 to TRBJ2-1, with D possibly matching TRBD1 (6 bases). V was cut by 7 bases and J by 9 bases, with 19 bases left in between. The length of the CDR3 is 13 residues. Germline-derived CDR1 and CDR2 are DFQATT and SNEGSKA (reference sequence). The CDR3 DNA is TGCAGTGGGAGAAGGACAGCGAACAGTGAGCAGTTCTTC. It codes for CSGRRTANSEQFF.

This clonotype was detected ten times or more. CDR3 in DNA: TGTGCCTGGAGTGTCCGACAAGGCTACGAGCAGTACTTC. This gives the protein CAWSVRQGYEQYF. V and J are TRBV30 and TRBJ2-7; D remains ambiguous. Trimming cost V 0 bases and J 3 bases, with 9 bases left between them. Germline V lookup: CDR1 GTSNPN, CDR2 SVGIG (reference sequence). The CDR3 spans 13 residues.

The rearrangement joins TRBV5-1 to TRBJ2-7, with 7 nucleotides matching TRBD2. CDR3 size: 16 residues. From germline, CDR1 is SGHRS and CDR2 YFSETQ. The junction had 8 bases not matched to a gene; V was cut back by 0 bases and J by 2 bases. CDR3 nucleotide sequence: TGCGCCAGCAGCTTGGGGAGCGGGGTCAACACCTACGAGCAGTACTTC. Translated, it gives CASSLGSGVNTYEQYF.

Regarding this clonotype: Since a much larger clone is just one base distant, this may be a read error. The chain is built from TRBV10-2 and TRBJ2-7; D could derive from TRBD1 or TRBD2 (5 bases each). The CDR3 covers 14 residues. The germline V gene encodes CDR1 WSHSY and CDR2 SAAADI. V was pared by 6 bases and J by 3 bases, with 15 bases between. CDR3 sequence: CASREVQGFYEQYF. CDR3 bases: TGCGCCAGCAGGGAGGTGCAGGGCTTCTACGAGCAGTACTTC.